This TCR beta chain is from a study of identifying expanded T cells in peripheral blood. The table came from immunoSEQ multiplex PCR; TCRdb's copy has only in-frame clones and leaves some out. The table includes about 100,000 clones, around 88% detected once. Comment on this clone: The antigen is not known.

V lost 3 bases and J lost 5; bases outside the gene matches: 9. This CDR3 spans 16 amino acids. Germline loops: CDR1 SGHAT, CDR2 FQNNGV. Notes on the study in general: Two-week clone count variance significantly increased as total template count grew.

The sample taken for sequencing was blood. The J gene is TRBJ2-3, the V gene TRBV11-2; 9 positions agree with TRBD2. The clonotype originates from a person aged 18 to 70 in good health. In nucleotides, the CDR3 is TGTGCCAGCAGCTTCCCGCGGGGGGGGGCAGAAGATACGCAGTATTTT. Translating gives CASSFPRGGAEDTQYF.